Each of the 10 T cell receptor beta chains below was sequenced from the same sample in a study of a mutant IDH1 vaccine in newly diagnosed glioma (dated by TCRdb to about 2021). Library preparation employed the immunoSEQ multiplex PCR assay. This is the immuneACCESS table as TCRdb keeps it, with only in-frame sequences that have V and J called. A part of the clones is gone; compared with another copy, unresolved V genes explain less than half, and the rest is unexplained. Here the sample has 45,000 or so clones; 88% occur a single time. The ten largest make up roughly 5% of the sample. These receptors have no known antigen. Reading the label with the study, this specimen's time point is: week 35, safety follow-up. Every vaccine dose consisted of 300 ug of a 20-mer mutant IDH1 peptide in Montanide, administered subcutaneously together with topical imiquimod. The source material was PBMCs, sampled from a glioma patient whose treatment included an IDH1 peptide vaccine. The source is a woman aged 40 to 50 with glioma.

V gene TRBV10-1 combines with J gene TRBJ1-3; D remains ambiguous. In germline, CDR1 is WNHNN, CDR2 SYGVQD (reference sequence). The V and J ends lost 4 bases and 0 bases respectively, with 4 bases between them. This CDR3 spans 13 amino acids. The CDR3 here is CASSAASGNTIYF. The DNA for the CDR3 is TGCGCCAGCAGTGCGGCCTCTGGAAACACCATATATTTT.

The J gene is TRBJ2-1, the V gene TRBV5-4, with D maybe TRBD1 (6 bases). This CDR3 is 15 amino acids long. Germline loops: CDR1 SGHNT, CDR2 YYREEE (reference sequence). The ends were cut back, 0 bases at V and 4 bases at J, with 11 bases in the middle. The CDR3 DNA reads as TGTGCCAGCAGCTTGGACAGGGCCCTATACAATGAGCAGTTCTTC. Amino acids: CASSLDRALYNEQFF.

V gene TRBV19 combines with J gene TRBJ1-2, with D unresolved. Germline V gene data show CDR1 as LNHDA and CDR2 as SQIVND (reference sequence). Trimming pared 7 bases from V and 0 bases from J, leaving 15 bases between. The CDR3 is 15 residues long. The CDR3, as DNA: TGTGCCAGTACCCCCGGGAATCGGGCTAACTATGGCTACACCTTC. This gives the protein CASTPGNRANYGYTF. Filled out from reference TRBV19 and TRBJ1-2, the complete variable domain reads DGGITQSPKYLFRKEGQNVTLSCEQNLNHDAMYWYRQDPGQGLRLIYYSQIVNDFQKGDIAEGYSVSREKKESFPLTVTSAQKNPTAFYLCASTPGNRANYGYTFGSGTRLTVV.

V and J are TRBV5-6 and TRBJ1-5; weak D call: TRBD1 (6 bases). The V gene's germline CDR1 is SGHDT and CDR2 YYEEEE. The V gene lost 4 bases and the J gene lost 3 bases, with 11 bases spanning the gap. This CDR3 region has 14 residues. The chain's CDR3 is CASSVQGNNQPQHF. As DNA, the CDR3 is TGTGCCAGCAGCGTACAGGGAAACAATCAGCCCCAGCATTTT.

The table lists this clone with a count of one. CDR3 coding DNA: TGTGCCAGCAGCTTAGCCCTAGCGGGGACTCCCACAGATACGCAGTATTTT. This gives the protein CASSLALAGTPTDTQYF. The chain employs TRBV5-4 and TRBJ2-3, with 9 bases identical to TRBD2. CDR1 is SGHNT and CDR2 is YYREEE in the germline V gene (reference sequence). V gave up 2 bases and J gave up 2 bases; unmatched junction bases: 9. The CDR3 is made up of 17 amino acids.

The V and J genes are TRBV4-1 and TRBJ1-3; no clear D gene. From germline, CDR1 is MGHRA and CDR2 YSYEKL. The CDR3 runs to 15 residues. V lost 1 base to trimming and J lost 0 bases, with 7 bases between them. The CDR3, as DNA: TGCGCCAGCAGCCAAGGGGCAGGCTCTGGAAACACCATATATTTT. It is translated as CASSQGAGSGNTIYF.

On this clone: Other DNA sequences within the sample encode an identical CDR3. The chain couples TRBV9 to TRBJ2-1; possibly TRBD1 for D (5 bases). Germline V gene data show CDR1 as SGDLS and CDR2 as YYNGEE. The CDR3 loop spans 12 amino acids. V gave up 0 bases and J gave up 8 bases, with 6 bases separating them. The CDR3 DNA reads TGTGCCAGCAGCGTAGGACAGTATGAGCAGTTCTTC. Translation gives CASSVGQYEQFF.

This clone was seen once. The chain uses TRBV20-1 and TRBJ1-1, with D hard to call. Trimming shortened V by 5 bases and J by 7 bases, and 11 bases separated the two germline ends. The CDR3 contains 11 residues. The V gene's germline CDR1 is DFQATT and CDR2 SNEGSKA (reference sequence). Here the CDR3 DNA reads TGCAGTGCTGTTCCGCACTATGAAGCTTTCTTT. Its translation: CSAVPHYEAFF.

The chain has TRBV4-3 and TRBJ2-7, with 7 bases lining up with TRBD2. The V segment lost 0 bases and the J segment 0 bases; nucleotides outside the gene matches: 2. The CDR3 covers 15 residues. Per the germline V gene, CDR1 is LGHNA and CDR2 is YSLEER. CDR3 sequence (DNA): TGCGCCAGCAGCCAAGACCGACTAGCCTCCTACGAGCAGTACTTC. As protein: CASSQDRLASYEQYF.

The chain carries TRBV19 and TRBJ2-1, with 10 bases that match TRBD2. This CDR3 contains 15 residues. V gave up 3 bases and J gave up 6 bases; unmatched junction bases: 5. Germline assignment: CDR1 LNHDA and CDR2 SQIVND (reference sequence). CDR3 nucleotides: TGTGCCAGTAGTATGGAACTAGCGGGACTCAATGAGCAGTTCTTC. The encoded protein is CASSMELAGLNEQFF.